This TCR beta chain was identified in a study of blood T cell repertoires in COVID-19. This CDR3 is built from 16 residues. Per the germline V gene, CDR1 is GTSNPN and CDR2 is SVGIG (reference sequence). The V segment lost 0 bases and the J segment 4 bases; nucleotides outside the gene matches: 7. In the original analysis: Nucleated cell counts were estimated from reference gene primer amplification. Produced via immunoSEQ multiplex PCR; TCRdb's table is partial and in-frame only. D and trimming come from the DNA, and the V and J calls and clone size come from that table. The data show some 250,000 clones, with about 79% seen just once and more than 8% held by the top ten.

V is TRBV30 and J is TRBJ1-3, with 9 nucleotides matching TRBD1. This TCR was recovered from a woman aged 80 or over with acute or convalescent COVID-19. The specimen sequenced was peripheral blood. CDR3 DNA sequence: TGTGCCTGGAGTGTGGGGACAGGGTATACCGGAAACACCATATATTTT. Residues: CAWSVGTGYTGNTIYF.